This T cell receptor (beta chain) stems from a study of CD8 T cells in Susac syndrome. On the study more broadly: Patients with Susac syndrome were therapy-naive, treated with corticosteroids, or treated with intravenous immunoglobulin alone when blood was collected.

CDR1 and CDR2 from the germline V gene are LNHDA and SQIVND (reference sequence). This CDR3 has 17 amino acids. V was cut by 6 bases and J by 9 bases, with 27 bases left in between. An input of about 0.5 to 1 ug of RNA was subjected to reverse transcription using random hexamers. From the immunoSEQ multiplex PCR reads, TCRdb called clonotypes with MiXCR, one entry per CDR3 protein. The repertoire holds some 130,000 distinct CDR3 sequences, with 95% as singletons. The chain recombines TRBV19 with TRBJ1-5; D unresolved. Sequenced: CD8+ T cells from PBMCs. The clonotype comes from a human donor with Susac syndrome. CDR3 in DNA: TGTGCCAGTAGGACCTCTAACCCGGACGGCTTGAACCCGCCCCAGCATTTT. Amino acids: CASRTSNPDGLNPPQHF.